These 23 T cell receptor beta chains were all obtained from the same sample, sequenced in a study of cytomegalovirus exposure and HLA in healthy donors. Here immunoSEQ multiplex PCR was the method, and the copy in TCRdb shows in-frame clones only, minus some. The sample records approximately 150,000 clones, approximately 88% being singletons. The sequenced sample was PBMCs. Source of these receptors: a young woman in good health and CMV-seropositive.

The V and J genes are TRBV4-2 and TRBJ1-5, with no clear D. Germline V lookup: CDR1 LGHNA, CDR2 YNFKEQ. The CDR3 consists of 15 residues. V lost 0 bases and J lost 5, with 11 bases in between. DNA of the CDR3: TGTGCCAGCAGCCAAGATAGGGAGGGTTATCAGCCCCAGCATTTT. Protein: CASSQDREGYQPQHF.

V gene TRBV11-3 combines with J gene TRBJ2-1, with 7 bases that match TRBD2. Germline CDR1 SGHNT, CDR2 YENEEA. J was trimmed by 0 bases and V by 5 bases; bases with no gene match: 7. The CDR3 has 16 amino acids. In DNA form, the CDR3 reads TGTGCCAGCAGCGGGGGGGTACCCCACTCCTACAATGAGCAGTTCTTC. This codes for CASSGGVPHSYNEQFF.

This chain links TRBV9 with TRBJ2-5; 10 bases agree with TRBD2. The CDR3 has 16 amino acids. J gave up 4 bases and V 0 bases, and 6 bases lay outside the gene matches. Germline CDR1 is SGDLS and CDR2 is YYNGEE. CDR3 protein: CASSVGASGSGETQYF. As DNA, the CDR3 is TGTGCCAGCAGCGTAGGAGCTAGCGGGAGTGGAGAGACCCAGTACTTC.

The chain uses TRBV20-1 and TRBJ1-1; D gene uncertain. The CDR3 has 11 amino acids. Trimming pared 3 bases from V and 7 bases from J, leaving 9 bases between. The V gene's germline CDR1 is DFQATT and CDR2 SNEGSKA (reference sequence). The CDR3 sequence: CSARYRGEAFF. Here the CDR3 DNA reads TGCAGTGCTAGGTACCGGGGTGAAGCTTTCTTT.

The J gene is TRBJ2-3, the V gene TRBV27; 8 bases line up with TRBD2. This CDR3 contains 16 residues. The V gene end was trimmed by 3 bases and the J gene end by 1 base; junction bases not matched to a gene: 6. CDR1 MNHEY and CDR2 SMNVEV come from the germline V gene (reference sequence). The CDR3 loop reads CASSFITGGGTDTQYF. CDR3 DNA sequence: TGTGCCAGCAGTTTTATTACGGGAGGGGGCACAGATACGCAGTATTTT.

This clone turned up a few times. V usage is TRBV6-1 and J usage is TRBJ1-5; 7 bases match TRBD1. The junction had 11 bases not matched to a gene; V was cut back by 6 bases and J by 6 bases. CDR1 and CDR2 from the germline V gene are MNHNS and SASEGT. The CDR3 sequence is 15 residues long. The CDR3 coding sequence is TGTGCCAGCAGCTTAGGGACAGAAGTAAGTCAGCCCCAGCATTTT. It is translated as CASSLGTEVSQPQHF.

The V and J genes are TRBV4-1 and TRBJ2-7; 9 nucleotides agree with TRBD2. The CDR3 runs to 15 residues. CDR1 MGHRA and CDR2 YSYEKL come from the germline V gene. V trimming: 4 bases; J trimming: 5 bases; junction bases outside the gene matches: 9. Here the CDR3 DNA reads TGCGCCAGCAGCCTAGCGGGAGTAACCGTCGACGAGCAGTACTTC. Its translation: CASSLAGVTVDEQYF.

The V and J genes are TRBV11-2 and TRBJ2-7; D not certain. The germline V and J ends were trimmed by 4 bases and 1 base, with 14 bases remaining between them. Germline V gives CDR1 SGHAT, CDR2 FQNNGV. CDR3 length equals 15 residues. This CDR3 is CASSSEPGASYEQYF. For the CDR3, the DNA is TGTGCCAGCAGCTCGGAGCCCGGTGCGTCCTACGAGCAGTACTTC.

The CDR3 loop is CARGRTSVTDTQYF. CDR3 sequence (DNA): TGTGCCAGGGGGCGAACTAGCGTAACAGATACGCAGTATTTT. The gene calls are TRBV6-6 and TRBJ2-3, with TRBD2 matching over 7 bases. Germline CDR1 is MNHNY and CDR2 is SVGAGI (reference sequence). This CDR3 contains 14 residues. After removal of 9 bases from V and 3 bases from J, the junction contained 9 bases not matched to a gene.

The chain has TRBV5-4 and TRBJ2-7; 9 positions match TRBD1. The CDR3 spans 14 residues. The ends lost 4 bases at V and 3 bases at J; junction bases unmatched: 5. Germline CDR1 reads SGHNT; CDR2 reads YYREEE (reference sequence). The CDR3 DNA follows: TGTGCCAGCAGCGCCAAGGACAGGGGCTACGAGCAGTACTTC. Residues: CASSAKDRGYEQYF.

The table lists this clone with a count of one. The V gene is TRBV5-8, the J gene TRBJ1-2; 9 nucleotides align to TRBD1. V trimming: 4 bases; J trimming: 6 bases; junction bases outside the gene matches: 4. This CDR3 is 13 amino acids long. Germline CDR1 and CDR2: SGHTS and YDEGEE. CDR3 sequence: CASSLRDRDGYTF. CDR3 coding DNA: TGTGCCAGCAGCCTGAGGGACAGGGATGGCTACACCTTC.

The genes are TRBV13 and TRBJ2-2; 12 bases map to TRBD2. The trim removed 4 bases at V and 3 bases at J, leaving 9 bases unmatched. CDR3 length: 18 residues. CDR1 is PRHDT, CDR2 FYEKMQ, per germline (reference sequence). The CDR3 DNA reads as TGTGCCAGCAGCTCCGGACTAGCGGGGAGCGTCGACACCGGGGAGCTGTTTTTT. Translated, it gives CASSSGLAGSVDTGELFF.

This sequence joins TRBV6-5 and TRBJ2-5; 7 nucleotides line up with TRBD2. The CDR3 runs to 15 residues. Unmatched junction bases numbered 14, after V lost 4 bases and J lost 9 bases. Germline CDR1 and CDR2: MNHEY and SVGAGI. The CDR3 bases are TGTGCCAGCAGTTCCAGCGGGAATGAGAGATCGGCCCAGTACTTC. Translated: CASSSSGNERSAQYF.

The chain recombines TRBV4-1 with TRBJ2-5, with a weak D call TRBD1 (7 bases). The germline V and J ends were trimmed by 4 bases and 2 bases, with 14 bases remaining between them. The germline CDR1 and CDR2 sequences are MGHRA and YSYEKL. The CDR3 loop spans 15 amino acids. CDR3 sequence reads: CASSRAQGRQETQYF. The DNA of the CDR3 is TGCGCCAGCAGCCGAGCACAGGGGAGGCAAGAGACCCAGTACTTC.

The rearrangement uses TRBV6-1 and TRBJ1-5; possible D gene TRBD1, 6 bases. CDR1 MNHNS and CDR2 SASEGT come from the germline V gene. The CDR3 has 13 amino acids. Deletions cut 8 bases from V and 5 bases from J, with 13 bases between. This CDR3 is CASSRQDDQPQHF. The DNA for the CDR3 is TGTGCCAGCTCCAGACAGGATGATCAGCCCCAGCATTTT.

This chain joins TRBV11-2 and TRBJ2-2; 9 bases match TRBD1. J was trimmed by 4 bases and V by 4 bases; bases with no gene match: 4. This CDR3 has 15 residues. In germline, CDR1 is SGHAT, CDR2 FQNNGV. The CDR3 protein is CASSSTTGGTGELFF. The CDR3 DNA follows: TGTGCCAGCAGCTCAACGACAGGGGGCACCGGGGAGCTGTTTTTT.

The CDR3 coding sequence is TGTGCCACCGTGAGGAGACCTCAGCGTGAGCAGTACTTC. This gives the protein CATVRRPQREQYF. This chain connects TRBV13 to TRBJ2-7; D is undetermined. Germline values: CDR1 PRHDT, CDR2 FYEKMQ (reference sequence). Trimming removed 10 bases from V and 7 bases from J, with 20 bases in between. The CDR3 covers 13 residues.

The chain recombines TRBV7-8 with TRBJ2-5; a weak D match, TRBD2 (5 bases). In germline, CDR1 is SGHVS, CDR2 FQNEAQ. Trimming pared 1 base from V and 4 bases from J, leaving 10 bases between. The CDR3 length is 14 residues. The CDR3 coding sequence is TGTGCCAGCAGCTTAGTAAGGAGGATAGAGACCCAGTACTTC. This translates into CASSLVRRIETQYF. Full variable domain (missing parts from reference TRBV7-8 and TRBJ2-5): GAGVSQSPRYKVAKRGQDVALRCDPISGHVSLFWYQQALGQGPEFLTYFQNEAQLDKSGLPSDRFFAERPEGSVSTLKIQRTQQEDSAVYLCASSLVRRIETQYFGPGTRLLVL.

The chain is built from TRBV6-1 and TRBJ2-1; tentatively, D is TRBD2 (6 bases). The V end was cut by 4 bases, the J end by 4 bases, with 14 bases between. CDR3 size: 15 residues. From germline, CDR1 is MNHNS and CDR2 SASEGT. CDR3 protein: CASSVEADYYNEQFF. Written as DNA, the CDR3 is TGTGCCAGCAGTGTAGAGGCGGACTATTACAATGAGCAGTTCTTC.

V and J are TRBV18 and TRBJ2-1, with a possible D match to TRBD1 (6 bases). The V and J ends lost 3 bases and 2 bases respectively, with 29 bases between them. Germline values: CDR1 KGHSH, CDR2 LQKENI. This CDR3 comprises 21 residues. The CDR3 loop reads CASSPLGTRAITPPPYNEQFF. The DNA of the CDR3 is TGTGCCAGCTCACCGCTCGGGACAAGGGCTATTACTCCCCCTCCCTACAATGAGCAGTTCTTC.

This sequence joins TRBV15 and TRBJ2-7, with 8 bases lining up with TRBD1. From germline, CDR1 is LNHNV and CDR2 YYDKDF (reference sequence). The J segment lost 2 bases and the V segment lost 5 bases, leaving 8 bases of the junction unmatched. The CDR3 is 15 amino acids. The CDR3 coding sequence is TGTGCCACCAGCCGCGCGGGGACAGGTACCTACGAGCAGTACTTC. Translating gives CATSRAGTGTYEQYF.

This chain connects TRBV11-3 to TRBJ2-5; 7 bases match TRBD2. Germline-derived CDR1 and CDR2 are SGHNT and YENEEA. The V segment lost 1 base and the J segment 7 bases; nucleotides outside the gene matches: 9. This CDR3 comprises 15 residues. Here the CDR3 reads CASSLVGGLVGTQYF. The CDR3 nucleotides are TGTGCCAGCAGCTTAGTTGGAGGACTAGTCGGGACCCAGTACTTC.

V is TRBV5-6 and J is TRBJ2-2; D is perhaps TRBD1 (5 bases). This CDR3 contains 14 residues. Germline values: CDR1 SGHDT, CDR2 YYEEEE. V lost 5 bases and J 1 base, leaving 9 bases between the germline ends. The CDR3 region is CASRRTGNTGELFF. DNA for the CDR3: TGTGCCAGCAGACGCACAGGGAACACCGGGGAGCTGTTTTTT. Combining the CDR3 with reference TRBV5-6 and TRBJ2-2 gives the whole variable domain DAGVTQSPTHLIKTRGQQVTLRCSPKSGHDTVSWYQQALGQGPQFIFQYYEEEERQRGNFPDRFSGHQFPNYSSELNVNALLLGDSALYLCASRRTGNTGELFFGEGSRLTVL.